Sequencing of this T cell receptor beta chain was carried out in a study of T cell responses to AZD1222 COVID-19 vaccine. Whole-study findings and limits: CD4 TCRs covered the whole spike, strongest at regions 160-218 and 743-854.

Libraries were prepared by immunoSEQ multiplex PCR; TCRdb keeps only in-frame clonotypes and omits some of them. The sample has 170,000 or so clones, 80% to 95% seen once. Of note for this clone: The antigen remains undetermined.

Germline V lookup: CDR1 SGHNT, CDR2 YYREEE (reference sequence). J was trimmed by 11 bases and V by 4 bases; bases with no gene match: 19. CDR3 length equals 17 residues. This clonotype originated in an adult who received the MenACWY meningococcal vaccine as a control. Material: peripheral blood, obtained 28 days after the second dose of the MenACWY control vaccine. This rearrangement joins TRBV5-4 to TRBJ1-4; 8 positions match TRBD1. CDR3 in DNA: TGTGCCAGCAGCCCAAACGTCGACAGGGGAAACATTGGGAAACTGTTTTTT. This sequence encodes CASSPNVDRGNIGKLFF. Together with reference TRBV5-4 and TRBJ1-4, the CDR3 gives the full variable domain: ETGVTQSPTHLIKTRGQQVTLRCSSQSGHNTVSWYQQALGQGPQFIFQYYREEENGRGNFPPRFSGLQFPNYSSELNVNALELDDSALYLCASSPNVDRGNIGKLFFGSGTQLSVL.